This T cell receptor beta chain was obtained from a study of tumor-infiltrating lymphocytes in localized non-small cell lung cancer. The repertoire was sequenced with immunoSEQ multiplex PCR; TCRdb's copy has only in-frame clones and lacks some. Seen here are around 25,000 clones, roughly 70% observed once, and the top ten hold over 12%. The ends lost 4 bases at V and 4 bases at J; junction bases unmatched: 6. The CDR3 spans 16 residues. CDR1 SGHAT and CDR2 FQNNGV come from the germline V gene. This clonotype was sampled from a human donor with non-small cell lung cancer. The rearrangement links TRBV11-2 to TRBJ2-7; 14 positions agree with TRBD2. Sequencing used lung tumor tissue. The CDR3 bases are TGTGCCAGCAGCTGGGGGACTAGCGGGAGTAGGTACGAGCAGTACTTC. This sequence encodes CASSWGTSGSRYEQYF.